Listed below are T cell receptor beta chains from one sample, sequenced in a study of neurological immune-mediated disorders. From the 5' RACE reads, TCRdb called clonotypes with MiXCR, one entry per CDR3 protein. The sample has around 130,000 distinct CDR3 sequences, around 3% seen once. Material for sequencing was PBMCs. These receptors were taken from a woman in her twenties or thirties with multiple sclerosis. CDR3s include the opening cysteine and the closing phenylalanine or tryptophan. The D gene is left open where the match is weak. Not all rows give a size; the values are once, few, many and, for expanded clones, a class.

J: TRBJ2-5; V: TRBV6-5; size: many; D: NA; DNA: TGTGCCAGCAGTTACCAACCCGGGTCCGTTGAGACCCAGTACTTC; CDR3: CASSYQPGSVETQYF
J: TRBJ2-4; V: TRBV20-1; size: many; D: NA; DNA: TGCAGTGCTAGAGATCCAGCGGTGATAAACATTCAGTACTTC; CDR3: CSARDPAVINIQYF
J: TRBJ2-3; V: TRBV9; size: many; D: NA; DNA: TGTGCCAGCACCAAAACGGGGCTAGCATCGGATACGCAGTATTTT; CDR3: CASTKTGLASDTQYF
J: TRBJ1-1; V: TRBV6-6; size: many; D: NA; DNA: TGTGCCAGCAGTTACTCGATTACTGAAGCTTTCTTT; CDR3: CASSYSITEAFF
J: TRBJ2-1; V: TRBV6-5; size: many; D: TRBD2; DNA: TGTGCCAGCAGGGGGACTAGCTCCTACAATGAGCAGTTCTTC; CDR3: CASRGTSSYNEQFF
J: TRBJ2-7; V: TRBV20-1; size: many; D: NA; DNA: TGCAGTGCTAGATTAGCCCAGACAGGCCGTAGCTCCTACGAGCAGTACTTC; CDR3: CSARLAQTGRSSYEQYF
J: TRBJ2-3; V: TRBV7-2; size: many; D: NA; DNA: TGTGCCAGCAGCTTTTTACTTTTGGACGATACGCAGTATTTT; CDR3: CASSFLLLDDTQYF
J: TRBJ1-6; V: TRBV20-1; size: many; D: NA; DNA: TGCAGTCCCGTATTGCAAGCGAATAATTCACCCCTCCACTTT; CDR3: CSPVLQANNSPLHF
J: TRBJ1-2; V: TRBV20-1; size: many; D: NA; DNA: TGCAGTGCTCTTCAGGGGAATAACTATGGCTACACCTTC; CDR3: CSALQGNNYGYTF
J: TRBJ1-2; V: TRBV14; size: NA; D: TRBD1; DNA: TGTGCCAGCAGCCGGGGACAGAGCTATGGCTACACCTTC; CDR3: CASSRGQSYGYTF
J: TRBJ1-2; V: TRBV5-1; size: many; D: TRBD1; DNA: TGCGCCAGCAGCGGATGGACAGGGAATGGCTACACCTTC; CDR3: CASSGWTGNGYTF
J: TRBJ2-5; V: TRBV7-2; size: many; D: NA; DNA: TGTGCCAGCAGTCAAGGGGGGAGAGAGACCCAGTACTTC; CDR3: CASSQGGRETQYF
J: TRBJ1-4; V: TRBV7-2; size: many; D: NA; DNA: TGTGCCAGCAGCCCCGCAGCAACTAATGAAAAACTGTTTTTT; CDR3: CASSPAATNEKLFF
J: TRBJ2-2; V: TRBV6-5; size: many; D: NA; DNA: TGTGCCAGCAGTCGCGGACATCCCGGGGAGCTGTTTTTT; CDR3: CASSRGHPGELFF
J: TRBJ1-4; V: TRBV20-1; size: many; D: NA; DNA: TGCAGTGCAACCGGGACCAACGGTGAAAAACTGTTTTTT; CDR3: CSATGTNGEKLFF
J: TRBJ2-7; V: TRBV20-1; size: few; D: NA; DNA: TGCAGTGCTAGAGATTTGAGTGGAGACTACGAGCAGTACTTC; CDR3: CSARDLSGDYEQYF
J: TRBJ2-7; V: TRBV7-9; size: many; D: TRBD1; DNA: TGTGCCAGCAGCTTAGCGCTTGGGACAGGGGCCTACGAGCAGTACTTC; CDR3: CASSLALGTGAYEQYF
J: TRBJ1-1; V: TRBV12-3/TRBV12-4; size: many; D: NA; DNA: TGTGCCAGCGTTTCCCCCGGACAGAACACTGAAGCTTTCTTT; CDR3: CASVSPGQNTEAFF
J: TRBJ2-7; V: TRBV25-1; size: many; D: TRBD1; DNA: TGTGCCAGCAGTGCCCTCCCGGGACAGGGGGCGAAGGAGCAGTACTTC; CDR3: CASSALPGQGAKEQYF
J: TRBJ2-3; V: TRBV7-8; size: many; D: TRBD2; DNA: TGTGCCAGCGGACTAGCGGGGATCACAGATACGCAGTATTTT; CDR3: CASGLAGITDTQYF
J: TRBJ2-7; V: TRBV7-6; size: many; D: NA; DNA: TGTGCCAGCAGCGAGGGGGTATACGAGCAGTACTTC; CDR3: CASSEGVYEQYF
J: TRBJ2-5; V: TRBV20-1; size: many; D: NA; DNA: TGCAGTGCTCTCGAGGCTGGAGAAGAGACCCAGTACTTC; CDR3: CSALEAGEETQYF
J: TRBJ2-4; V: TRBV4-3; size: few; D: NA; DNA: TGCGCCAGCAGCCAAGATCCAGTAAGAAACATTCAGTACTTC; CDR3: CASSQDPVRNIQYF
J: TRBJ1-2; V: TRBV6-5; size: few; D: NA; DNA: TGTGCCAGCAGTTACAGCGGACAGCCGACTAACTATGGCTACACCTTC; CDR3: CASSYSGQPTNYGYTF
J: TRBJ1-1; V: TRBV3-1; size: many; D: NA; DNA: TGTGCCAGCAGCCAAGATCCCGCGCCTCGGGCTGAAGCTTTCTTT; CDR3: CASSQDPAPRAEAFF
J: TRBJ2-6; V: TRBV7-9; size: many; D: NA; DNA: TGTGCCAGCAGCTGGGATCTAGGTCTGGCGGCTGGGGCCAACGTCCTGACTTTC; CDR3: CASSWDLGLAAGANVLTF
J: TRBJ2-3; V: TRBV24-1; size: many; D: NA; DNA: TGTGCCACCAGTGATTACCTGAATACGCAGTATTTT; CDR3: CATSDYLNTQYF
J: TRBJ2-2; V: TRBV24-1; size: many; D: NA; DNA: TGTGCCACCAGTGCCCCTTCCAACACGGGGACCGGGGAGCTGTTTTTT; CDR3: CATSAPSNTGTGELFF
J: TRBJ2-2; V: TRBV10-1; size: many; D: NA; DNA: TGCGCCAGCACCAAAGGGGGGCCCGGGGACACCGGGGAGCTGTTTTTT; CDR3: CASTKGGPGDTGELFF
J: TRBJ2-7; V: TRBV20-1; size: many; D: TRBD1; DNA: TGCAGTGCTAGAGTCCCAGACAGGGTTTTAGACGAGCAGTACTTC; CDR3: CSARVPDRVLDEQYF
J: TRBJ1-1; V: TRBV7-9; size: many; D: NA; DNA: TGTGCCAGCAGCTTAGGGGAGCCGTGGGCTTTCTTT; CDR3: CASSLGEPWAFF
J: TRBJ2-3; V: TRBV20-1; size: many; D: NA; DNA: TGCAGTGCTCACCTGGCAGGGGCCTATACGCAGTATTTT; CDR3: CSAHLAGAYTQYF
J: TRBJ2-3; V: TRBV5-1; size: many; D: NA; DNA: TGCGCCAGCAGCTTGGGTGCGGGACTCACAGATACGCAGTATTTT; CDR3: CASSLGAGLTDTQYF
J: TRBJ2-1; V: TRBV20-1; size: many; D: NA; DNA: TGCAGTGCTAGAGGCCCAGTCCGGGACCGACTCTCCTACAATGAGCAGTTCTTC; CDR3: CSARGPVRDRLSYNEQFF
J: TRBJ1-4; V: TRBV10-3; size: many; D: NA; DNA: TGTGCCATCAGTGACCGAACTGGGGATGAAAAACTGTTTTTT; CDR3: CAISDRTGDEKLFF
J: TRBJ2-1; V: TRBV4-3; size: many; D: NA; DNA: TGCGCCAGCAGCCAAGAGAACCGGAGGGATGAGCAGTTCTTC; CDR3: CASSQENRRDEQFF
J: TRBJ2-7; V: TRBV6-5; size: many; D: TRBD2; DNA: TGTGCCAGCAGTCAGACGGGACTAGCGGGAGTAAACGAGCAGTACTTC; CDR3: CASSQTGLAGVNEQYF
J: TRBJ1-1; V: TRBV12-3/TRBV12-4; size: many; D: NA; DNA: TGTGCCAGCAGTTTCGAACAGAACACTGAAGCTTTCTTT; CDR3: CASSFEQNTEAFF
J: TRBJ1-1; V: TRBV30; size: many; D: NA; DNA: TGTGCCTGGAGCCCCCCTCCGGGAACTGAAGCTTTCTTT; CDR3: CAWSPPPGTEAFF
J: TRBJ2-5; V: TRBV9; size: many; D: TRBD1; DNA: TGTGCCAGCAGCGCAGGGGGCAGGGGGAACTACGAGACCCAGTACTTC; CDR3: CASSAGGRGNYETQYF
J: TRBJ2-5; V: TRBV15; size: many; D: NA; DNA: TGTGCCACCAGCAGACCCCCCGCCGAGACCCAGTACTTC; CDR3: CATSRPPAETQYF
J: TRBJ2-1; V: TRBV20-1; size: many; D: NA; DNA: TGCAGTGCCGGATTGCCTGCAGGAGGGTTGTTCTTC; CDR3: CSAGLPAGGLFF
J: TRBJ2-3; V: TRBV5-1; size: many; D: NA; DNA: TGCGCCAGCAGCTCCGGGACACCGACAGATACGCAGTATTTT; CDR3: CASSSGTPTDTQYF
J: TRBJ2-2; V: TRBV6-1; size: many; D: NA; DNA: TGTGCCAGCAGTGACCTTTTGACAAGGAACACCGGGGAGCTGTTTTTT; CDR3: CASSDLLTRNTGELFF
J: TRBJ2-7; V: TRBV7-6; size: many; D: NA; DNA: TGTGCCAGCAGTTACAGGGCAGGCGACGAGCAGTACTTC; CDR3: CASSYRAGDEQYF
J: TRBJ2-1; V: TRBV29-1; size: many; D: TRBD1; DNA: TGCAGCGTTGTAGGGGACAGGGACTCCAATGAGCAGTTCTTC; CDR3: CSVVGDRDSNEQFF
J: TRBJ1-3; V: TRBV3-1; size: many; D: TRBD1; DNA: TGTGCCAGCAGCCCCCCCGACAGGGGGGACTCTGGAAACACCATATATTTT; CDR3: CASSPPDRGDSGNTIYF
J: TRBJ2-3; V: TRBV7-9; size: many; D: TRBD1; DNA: TGTGCCAGCAGCCACGGGACAGGCGACACAGATACGCAGTATTTT; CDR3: CASSHGTGDTDTQYF
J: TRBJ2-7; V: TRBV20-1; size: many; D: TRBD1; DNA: TGCAGTGCTAGAGACAGGACAGGCTCGAGCGGTCCCTTCGAGCAGTACTTC; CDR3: CSARDRTGSSGPFEQYF
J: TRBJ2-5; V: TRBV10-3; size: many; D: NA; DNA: TGTGCCATCAGTGATTACGAAACTGAGACCCAGTACTTC; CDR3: CAISDYETETQYF